This entry concerns a single T cell receptor beta chain. Its antigen remains unknown. The data originate from a study of T cell responses to AZD1222 COVID-19 vaccine. Method: immunoSEQ multiplex PCR; TCRdb's copy keeps in-frame clones and lacks some. The data show under 150,000 clones, 80% to 90% seen once. The study's findings and limits: Clonal diversity was possibly underestimated, and white British individuals and females predominated among donors. None of the repertoires were sampled until the peak T cell response had passed.

The material was peripheral blood, obtained 28 days after the second AZD1222 dose. The sequence derives from an adult who received the AZD1222 COVID-19 vaccine.

The CDR3: CASSGTGGYEQYF. For the CDR3, the DNA is TGTGCCAGCAGCGGGACAGGGGGCTACGAGCAGTACTTC. The rearrangement links TRBV2 to TRBJ2-7; 11 bases match TRBD1. V was pared by 6 bases and J by 3 bases, with 1 base of the junction left unmatched. The CDR3 contains 13 residues. Per germline, CDR1 SNHLY and CDR2 FYNNEI.